The clone carrying this T cell receptor beta chain was counted a single time. V dropped 2 bases and J dropped 8 bases, with 13 bases sitting between them. The CDR3 has 14 amino acids. CDR1 is KGHSH, CDR2 LQKENI, per germline. These data are taken from a study of cytomegalovirus exposure and HLA in healthy donors. PCR primers comprised 60 Vbeta and 13 Jbeta primers. Assay used: immunoSEQ multiplex PCR; TCRdb lists only in-frame clones, some missing. The table records about 130,000 clones, around three fifths of them present only once. Sequenced input: PBMCs. The chain is built from TRBV18 and TRBJ1-5; perhaps TRBD1 as D (5 bases). The TCR originated in a woman between 40 and 55 years old in good health and CMV-seronegative. CDR3 DNA sequence: TGTGCCAGCTCACCAACTGGCGGGGCCGAGCCCCAGCATTTT. The encoded protein is CASSPTGGAEPQHF.